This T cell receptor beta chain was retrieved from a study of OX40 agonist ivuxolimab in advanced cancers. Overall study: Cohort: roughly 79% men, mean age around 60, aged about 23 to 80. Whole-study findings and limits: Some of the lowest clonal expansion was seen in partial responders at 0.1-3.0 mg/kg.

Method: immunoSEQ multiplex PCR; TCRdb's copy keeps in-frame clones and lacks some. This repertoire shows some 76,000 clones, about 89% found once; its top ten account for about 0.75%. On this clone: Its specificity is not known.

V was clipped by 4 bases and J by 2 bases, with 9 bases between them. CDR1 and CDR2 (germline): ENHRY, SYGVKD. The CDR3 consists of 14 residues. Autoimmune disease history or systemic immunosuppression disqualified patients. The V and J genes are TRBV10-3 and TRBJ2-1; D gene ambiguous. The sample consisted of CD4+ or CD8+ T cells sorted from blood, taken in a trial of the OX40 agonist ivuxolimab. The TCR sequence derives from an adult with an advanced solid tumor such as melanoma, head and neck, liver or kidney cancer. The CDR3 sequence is CAISGTATYNEQFF. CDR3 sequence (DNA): TGTGCCATCAGTGGGACGGCGACCTACAATGAGCAGTTCTTC.